The 32 T cell receptor beta chains reported below all come from one sample, sequenced in a study of neurological immune-mediated disorders. One entry per CDR3 protein results from TCRdb running MiXCR on the 5' RACE reads. Among tens of thousands of distinct CDR3 sequences listed, under 5% were seen once. The sequencing sample was made of PBMCs. The source is a man younger than 45 with multiple sclerosis.

In this sample, this clonotype turned up many times. The chain is built from TRBV5-1 and TRBJ1-1; TRBD1 might be the D (5 bases). This CDR3 comprises 15 residues. Trimming shortened V by 2 bases and J by 3 bases, and 14 bases separated the two germline ends. The germline V gene encodes CDR1 SGHRS and CDR2 YFSETQ. The CDR3 is CASSLRERGYTEAFF. CDR3 nucleotides: TGCGCCAGCAGCTTAAGAGAAAGGGGCTACACTGAAGCTTTCTTT.

This clonotype was seen ten or more times. For the CDR3, the DNA is TGTGCCACCTCACCCTTCTCTGGAAACACCATATATTTT. Its protein is CATSPFSGNTIYF. This chain uses TRBV12-3 or TRBV12-4 with TRBJ1-3; D call uncertain. The V and J ends lost 10 bases and 0 bases respectively, with 10 bases between them. The CDR3 contains 13 residues.

In its sample, this clonotype was seen many times. The CDR3 bases are TGTGCCACCAGTGATGCCCCGGGACAGGGGAACACCGGGGAGCTGTTTTTT. Translating it yields CATSDAPGQGNTGELFF. This chain joins TRBV24-1 and TRBJ2-2, with 9 bases identical to TRBD1. J gave up 1 base and V 3 bases, and 5 bases lay outside the gene matches. The CDR3 runs to 17 residues. CDR1 is KGHDR, CDR2 SFDVKD, per germline.

This clonotype was seen at least ten times. The chain couples TRBV24-1 to TRBJ2-2; TRBD1 or TRBD2 may be the D gene (5 bases each). Between the trimmed V and J ends, which lost 10 bases and 2 bases, there was a span of 16 bases. This CDR3 has 15 residues. CDR1 is KGHDR, CDR2 SFDVKD, per germline. In DNA form, the CDR3 reads TGTGCCACTACAAGCGACCGGGACAACACCGGGGAGCTGTTTTTT. Amino acid sequence: CATTSDRDNTGELFF.

This clonotype was detected many times. This chain joins TRBV7-9 and TRBJ1-4; TRBD1 agrees at 7 bases. Germline CDR1 SEHNR, CDR2 FQNEAQ (reference sequence). There are 14 residues in the CDR3. With V trimmed by 7 bases and J by 8 bases, 10 bases remained unmatched. CDR3 sequence (DNA): TGTGCCAGCATCATTGACAGGGTGGGGGAAAAACTGTTTTTT. Translation: CASIIDRVGEKLFF.

The gene calls are TRBV7-6 and TRBJ1-5; D is possibly TRBD1 (6 bases). The germline V gene has CDR1 SGHVS and CDR2 FNYEAQ. Trimming left V 1 base short and J 4 bases short, with 8 bases between. The CDR3 consists of 14 residues. CDR3 sequence: CASSLGGTNQPQHF. For the CDR3, the DNA is TGTGCCAGCAGCTTAGGAGGGACAAATCAGCCCCAGCATTTT.

The sample holds many counts of this clonotype. V is TRBV4-1 and J is TRBJ2-3; perhaps TRBD1 as D (6 bases). V lost 4 bases, J lost 0 bases, and 11 bases lay in between. The CDR3 covers 15 residues. Germline V CDR1 and CDR2: MGHRA, YSYEKL. The CDR3 sequence is CASSPFGQSTDTQYF. In nucleotides, the CDR3 is TGCGCCAGCAGCCCTTTCGGACAGAGCACAGATACGCAGTATTTT.

This clonotype appeared many times. The chain uses TRBV12-3 or TRBV12-4 and TRBJ1-2, with a weak D call TRBD1 (5 bases). This CDR3 has 14 amino acids. The V and J ends lost 1 base and 3 bases respectively, with 9 bases between them. Here the CDR3 DNA reads TGTGCCAGCAGTTTAGTTGGGGCTTACTATGGCTACACCTTC. Its translation: CASSLVGAYYGYTF.

As to this clonotype: This could be a read error, since a much larger clone is one nucleotide away. The chain links TRBV7-2 to TRBJ1-5; unclear D gene. V lost 0 bases, J lost 10 bases, and 16 bases lay in between. CDR3 size: 15 residues. Germline assignment: CDR1 SGHTA and CDR2 FQGNSA. CDR3: CASSLAGGLRHPQHF. In nucleotides, the CDR3 is TGTGCCAGCAGCTTAGCGGGAGGGTTGAGGCACCCCCAGCATTTT. Variable domain in full (rest from reference TRBV7-2 and TRBJ1-5): GAGVSQSPSNKVTEKGKDVELRCDPISGHTALYWYRQSLGQGLEFLIYFQGNSAPDKSGLPSDRFSAERTGGSVSTLTIQRTQQEDSAVYLCASSLAGGLRHPQHFGDGTRLSIL.

This clonotype has ten or more counts. The chain uses TRBV7-2 and TRBJ1-1, with D unclear. Germline V lookup: CDR1 SGHTA, CDR2 FQGNSA. This CDR3 has 13 residues. Between the trimmed V and J ends, which lost 8 bases and 2 bases, there was a span of 12 bases. For the CDR3, the DNA is TGTGCCAGCTCCCGACACCAAAACACTGAAGCTTTCTTT. Translated: CASSRHQNTEAFF.

Ten or more counts support this clonotype. The chain recombines TRBV11-2 with TRBJ1-6; D uncertain. Per germline, CDR1 SGHAT and CDR2 FQNNGV. The CDR3 has 15 amino acids. V lost 2 bases and J lost 7, with 12 bases in between. The CDR3 loop is CASSLHQGENSPLHF. CDR3 nucleotides: TGTGCCAGCAGCTTACACCAAGGCGAGAATTCACCCCTCCACTTT.

This clonotype showed up many times. The chain has TRBV20-1 and TRBJ2-7; 9 nucleotides line up with TRBD1. Germline CDR1 is DFQATT and CDR2 is SNEGSKA (reference sequence). The length of the CDR3 is 16 residues. V lost 3 bases to trimming and J lost 1 base; unmatched junction nucleotides: 10. Here the CDR3 DNA reads TGCAGTGCTAGTGGCATAGGACAGGGGCGATCCTACGAGCAGTACTTC. Amino acids: CSASGIGQGRSYEQYF.

At least ten counts were recorded for this clonotype. The J gene is TRBJ1-5, the V gene TRBV10-3; D possibly corresponds to TRBD1 (5 bases). CDR3 length: 15 residues. Germline values: CDR1 ENHRY, CDR2 SYGVKD. The V end lost 6 bases, the J end lost 6 bases, and 18 bases lay between the germline ends. The CDR3 loop is CAISGGTHGTQPQHF. CDR3 in DNA: TGTGCCATCAGCGGGGGGACCCATGGGACTCAGCCCCAGCATTTT.

This clonotype came up a few times. This rearrangement joins TRBV27 to TRBJ2-1; 9 bases match TRBD1. From germline, CDR1 is MNHEY and CDR2 SMNVEV (reference sequence). V lost 8 bases, J lost 2 bases, and 7 bases stayed unmatched. The CDR3 totals 15 residues. The CDR3 DNA is TGTGCCAGCGGGGAAACAGGGGGCCCCTACAATGAGCAGTTCTTC. This sequence encodes CASGETGGPYNEQFF.

The sample holds a few counts of this clonotype. The chain joins TRBV20-1 to TRBJ2-2; D assignment may be TRBD1 or TRBD2 (5 bases each). Trimming cost V 3 bases and J 2 bases, with 19 bases left between them. In germline, CDR1 is DFQATT, CDR2 SNEGSKA (reference sequence). This CDR3 comprises 17 residues. The CDR3 region has the DNA TGCAGTGCTAGGAAGCCGGGGCACGAGGACAACACCGGGGAGCTGTTTTTT. Protein product: CSARKPGHEDNTGELFF.

This clonotype was counted at least ten times. CDR3 sequence: CSFSNRISTNYGYTF. CDR3 in DNA: TGCAGCTTCTCCAACAGGATAAGCACTAACTATGGCTACACCTTC. The genes are TRBV29-1 and TRBJ1-2; weak D call: TRBD1 (5 bases). Germline CDR1 reads SQVTM; CDR2 reads ANQGSEA. Trimming removed 8 bases at V and 0 bases at J, with 19 bases between. The CDR3 contains 15 residues.

The table lists this clonotype with a few counts. This chain uses TRBV7-2 with TRBJ1-1; maybe TRBD1 (5 bases). CDR1 is SGHTA, CDR2 FQGNSA, per germline. V lost 3 bases and J lost 0, with 17 bases in between. The CDR3 is 17 amino acids. The CDR3 region is CASSFGPTLGVNTEAFF. CDR3 bases: TGTGCCAGCAGCTTTGGGCCCACCCTAGGGGTGAACACTGAAGCTTTCTTT.

This clonotype came up many times. This chain uses TRBV7-9 with TRBJ2-2, with 9 bases lining up with TRBD1. With 3 bases clipped from V and 3 bases from J, the junction kept 2 bases outside the gene matches. CDR3 size: 15 residues. Germline V gene sequence: CDR1 SEHNR, CDR2 FQNEAQ (reference sequence). CDR3 loop: CASSFRTGDTGELFF. DNA for the CDR3: TGTGCCAGCAGCTTTAGGACAGGGGACACCGGGGAGCTGTTTTTT.

This clonotype was picked up a small number of times. The final CDR3 position lacks the conserved phenylalanine or tryptophan, pointing to a likely read error. V usage is TRBV7-8 and J usage is TRBJ2-1, with TRBD1 matching over 8 bases. CDR1 SGHVS and CDR2 FQNEAQ come from the germline V gene. The CDR3 is made up of 16 amino acids. V lost 4 bases, J lost 4 bases, and 9 bases stayed unmatched. The CDR3 coding sequence is TGTGCCAGCAGCTCCCTTCGACAGGGGATATACAATGAGCAGTTCAAC. Protein product: CASSSLRQGIYNEQFN.

The gene calls are TRBV3-1 and TRBJ1-6, with D hard to call. Germline CDR1 is LGHDT and CDR2 is YNNKEL (reference sequence). CDR3 length: 12 amino acids. V lost 4 bases and J lost 10, with 8 bases in between. Written as DNA, the CDR3 is TGTGCCAGCAGCCCCCGAGGATCACCCCTCCACTTT. This sequence encodes CASSPRGSPLHF.

This clonotype was seen repeatedly, ten times or more. The rearrangement uses TRBV12-3 or TRBV12-4 and TRBJ1-1; D is undetermined. The CDR3 consists of 14 residues. V was cut by 10 bases and J by 1 base, with 16 bases left in between. CDR3 amino acids: CATAPGQANTEAFF. The DNA for the CDR3 is TGTGCCACCGCCCCCGGGCAGGCGAACACTGAAGCTTTCTTT.

This clonotype has at least ten counts. This sequence joins TRBV5-1 and TRBJ1-1; tentatively, D is TRBD1 (5 bases). The CDR3 covers 15 residues. Trimming shortened V by 4 bases and J by 7 bases, and 20 bases separated the two germline ends. The germline V gene has CDR1 SGHRS and CDR2 YFSETQ. For the CDR3, the DNA is TGCGCCAGCAGCCCATCCGGGACCCCCGGGAATGAAGCTTTCTTT. As protein: CASSPSGTPGNEAFF.

This clonotype was observed many times. The chain combines TRBV6-5 with TRBJ1-2, with 12 positions matching TRBD1. CDR1 is MNHEY, CDR2 SVGAGI, per germline. This CDR3 contains 15 residues. After removal of 0 bases from V and 8 bases from J, the junction contained 4 bases not matched to a gene. The CDR3 nucleotides are TGTGCCAGCAGTTACTCGGGACAGGGGGCTTGGGGCTACACCTTC. Translation: CASSYSGQGAWGYTF.

This clonotype was seen many times. In DNA form, the CDR3 reads TGCGCCAGCAAACTCCAACAGGGGTTTTACAATGAGCAGTTCTTC. Protein product: CASKLQQGFYNEQFF. The J gene is TRBJ2-1, the V gene TRBV5-1, with TRBD1 matching 7 bases. The CDR3 loop spans 15 amino acids. Trimming took 6 bases from V and 4 from J; bases not matched to a gene: 10. CDR1 is SGHRS and CDR2 is YFSETQ in the germline V gene.

This rearrangement joins TRBV4-1 to TRBJ2-5; the D is unclear. The length of the CDR3 is 15 residues. V was clipped by 2 bases and J by 5 bases, with 15 bases between them. Germline V gives CDR1 MGHRA, CDR2 YSYEKL. The DNA for the CDR3 is TGCGCCAGCAGCCAACTAGGGATAGTGCTGGAGACCCAGTACTTC. It codes for CASSQLGIVLETQYF.

This clonotype has at least ten counts. This sequence joins TRBV4-1 and TRBJ1-1; D remains unclear. The CDR3 runs to 13 residues. V shed 4 bases and J shed 0 bases, with 6 bases lying between them. In germline, CDR1 is MGHRA, CDR2 YSYEKL. The CDR3 loop reads CASSPQLNTEAFF. The CDR3 DNA reads TGCGCCAGCAGCCCGCAGTTGAACACTGAAGCTTTCTTT.

This clonotype occurred a few times. The chain couples TRBV5-1 to TRBJ1-1; 8 nucleotides align to TRBD1. The CDR3 has 17 amino acids. CDR1 is SGHRS and CDR2 is YFSETQ in the germline V gene. Germline trimming cut 5 bases from V and 3 bases from J; bases unmatched to any gene: 15. The CDR3 DNA reads TGCGCCAGCAGTAAGGGAGACAGGGGAAATGTGGACACTGAAGCTTTCTTT. Protein sequence: CASSKGDRGNVDTEAFF. The full variable domain, rest sourced from reference TRBV5-1 and TRBJ1-1, is KAGVTQTPRYLIKTRGQQVTLSCSPISGHRSVSWYQQTPGQGLQFLFEYFSETQRNKGNFPGRFSGRQFSNSRSEMNVSTLELGDSALYLCASSKGDRGNVDTEAFFGQGTRLTVV.

This clonotype occurred many times. CDR3 in DNA: TGCGCCAGCAGCTCCGACTTCGATGAGCAGTTCTTC. It is translated as CASSSDFDEQFF. The chain employs TRBV5-1 and TRBJ2-1; D not resolved. CDR1 SGHRS and CDR2 YFSETQ come from the germline V gene. V lost 3 bases and J 8 bases, leaving 9 bases between the germline ends. This CDR3 contains 12 residues.

This clonotype came up many times. This chain joins TRBV10-3 and TRBJ2-2; D remains ambiguous. Trimming shortened V by 9 bases and J by 0 bases, and 8 bases separated the two germline ends. CDR3 length equals 13 residues. Germline V CDR1 and CDR2: ENHRY, SYGVKD. The CDR3 protein is CAIGPANTGELFF. CDR3 nucleotides: TGTGCCATTGGGCCGGCGAACACCGGGGAGCTGTTTTTT.

This clonotype was counted at least ten times. The rearrangement uses TRBV20-1 and TRBJ1-2; D is possibly TRBD1 (6 bases). Trimming took off 5 bases at V and 8 bases at J, with 18 bases between the two ends. The CDR3 contains 13 residues. Germline V lookup: CDR1 DFQATT, CDR2 SNEGSKA (reference sequence). CDR3 in DNA: TGCAGTGCTCTCAAGGGGGGAGGTCAAGGCTACACCTTC. It specifies CSALKGGGQGYTF.

This clonotype was found a few times. The gene calls are TRBV20-1 and TRBJ2-5; 7 bases match TRBD2. Germline V lookup: CDR1 DFQATT, CDR2 SNEGSKA (reference sequence). The CDR3 runs 14 residues. Trimming took 5 bases from V and 3 from J; bases not matched to a gene: 9. CDR3 sequence reads: CSAPVGLAEETQYF. The CDR3 DNA follows: TGCAGTGCTCCCGTGGGGCTAGCGGAAGAGACCCAGTACTTC.

This clonotype was seen more than once but under ten times. The chain has TRBV29-1 and TRBJ2-5; 13 bases align to TRBD2. The V gene's germline CDR1 is SQVTM and CDR2 ANQGSEA. This CDR3 has 16 amino acids. Trimming at V came to 6 bases and at J to 3 bases, leaving 10 bases not matched to a gene. The CDR3 sequence is CSVGLLAGGRKETQYF. The CDR3 coding sequence is TGCAGCGTCGGACTACTAGCGGGGGGGCGGAAAGAGACCCAGTACTTC. The entire variable domain, with the rest obtained from reference TRBV29-1 and TRBJ2-5, is as follows: SAVISQKPSRDICQRGTSLTIQCQVDSQVTMMFWYRQQPGQSLTLIATANQGSEATYESGFVIDKFPISRPNLTFSTLTVSNMSPEDSSIYLCSVGLLAGGRKETQYFGPGTRLLVL.